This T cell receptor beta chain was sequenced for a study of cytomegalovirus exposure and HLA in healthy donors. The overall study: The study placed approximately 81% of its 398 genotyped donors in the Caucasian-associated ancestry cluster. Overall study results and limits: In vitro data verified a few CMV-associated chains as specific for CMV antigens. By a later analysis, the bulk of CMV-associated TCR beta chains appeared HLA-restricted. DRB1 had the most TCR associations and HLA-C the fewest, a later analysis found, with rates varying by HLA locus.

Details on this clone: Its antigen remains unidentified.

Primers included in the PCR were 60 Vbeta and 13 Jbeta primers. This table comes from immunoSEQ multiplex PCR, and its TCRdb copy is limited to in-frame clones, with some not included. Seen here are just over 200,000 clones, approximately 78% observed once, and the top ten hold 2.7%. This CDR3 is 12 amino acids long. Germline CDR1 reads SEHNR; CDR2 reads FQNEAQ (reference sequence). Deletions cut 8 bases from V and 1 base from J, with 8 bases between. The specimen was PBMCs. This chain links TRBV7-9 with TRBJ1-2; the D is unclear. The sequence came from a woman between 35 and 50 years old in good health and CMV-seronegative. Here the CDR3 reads CASYQVNYGYTF. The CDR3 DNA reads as TGTGCCAGCTATCAGGTTAACTATGGCTACACCTTC.